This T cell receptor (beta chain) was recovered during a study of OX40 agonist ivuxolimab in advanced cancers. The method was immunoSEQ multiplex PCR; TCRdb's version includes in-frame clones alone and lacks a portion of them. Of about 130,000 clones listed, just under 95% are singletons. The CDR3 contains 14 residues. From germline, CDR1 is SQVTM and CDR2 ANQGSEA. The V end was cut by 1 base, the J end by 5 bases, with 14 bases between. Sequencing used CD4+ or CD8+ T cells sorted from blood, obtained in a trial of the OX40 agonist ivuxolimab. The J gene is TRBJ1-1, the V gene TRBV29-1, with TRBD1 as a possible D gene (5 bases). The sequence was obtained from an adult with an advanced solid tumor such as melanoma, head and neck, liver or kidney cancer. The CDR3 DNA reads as TGCAGCGTTGAAGGAGTCGGGGGTGGGACTGAAGCTTTCTTT. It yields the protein CSVEGVGGGTEAFF.